Listed here are 10 T cell receptor beta chains from one sample, sequenced in a study of T cells in localized non-small cell lung cancer. Profiled with immunoSEQ multiplex PCR; TCRdb holds only in-frame clones, not every one. Found here are 1,800 or so clones, about a sixth of them singletons; the top ten hold about 14%. The sample consisted of normal lung tissue next to the tumor, taken before any cancer treatment. The receptor set was obtained from a man aged 35 to 70 with stage II squamous cell lung carcinoma.

This clone rates as medium-sized. V gene TRBV9 combines with J gene TRBJ1-3; D remains ambiguous. Germline CDR1 and CDR2: SGDLS and YYNGEE. Trimming pared 2 bases from V and 4 bases from J, leaving 7 bases between. The CDR3 has 13 residues. CDR3 sequence (DNA): TGTGCCAGCAGCGTTGGTGACGGAAACACCATATATTTT. It translates to CASSVGDGNTIYF. The full variable domain, completed using reference TRBV9 and TRBJ1-3, is DSGVTQTPKHLITATGQRVTLRCSPRSGDLSVYWYQQSLDQGLQFLIQYYNGEERAKGNILERFSAQQFPDLHSELNLSSLELGDSALYFCASSVGDGNTIYFGEGSWLTVV.

The V call is TRBV9, the J call TRBJ2-7; 10 nucleotides agree with TRBD1. This CDR3 has 14 residues. Per germline, CDR1 SGDLS and CDR2 YYNGEE. V lost 4 bases and J lost 5; bases outside the gene matches: 6. For the CDR3, the DNA is TGTGCCAGCAGCCCCCGGGACAGGGGTAACGAGCAGTACTTC. This gives the protein CASSPRDRGNEQYF.

The rearrangement links TRBV29-1 to TRBJ2-1; 16 nucleotides align to TRBD2. The CDR3 loop spans 16 amino acids. Unmatched junction bases numbered 6, after V lost 6 bases and J lost 4 bases. CDR1 is SQVTM, CDR2 ANQGSEA, per germline. The CDR3, as DNA: TGCAGCGTACCCGGGACTAGCGGGGGGGCATACAATGAGCAGTTCTTC. Protein: CSVPGTSGGAYNEQFF.

This clone was counted a few times. The rearrangement joins TRBV11-3 to TRBJ2-7, with 9 bases fitting TRBD2. Germline lookup yields CDR1 SGHNT and CDR2 YENEEA. The V segment lost 8 bases and the J segment 7 bases; nucleotides outside the gene matches: 12. The CDR3 has 14 amino acids. The DNA of the CDR3 is TGTGCCAGCCGGACGGCGGGAGGGCCGGGGGAGCAGTACTTC. Translating it yields CASRTAGGPGEQYF.

The J gene is TRBJ2-7, the V gene TRBV30, with D possibly called TRBD1 or TRBD2 (6 bases each). Germline CDR1 GTSNPN, CDR2 SVGIG (reference sequence). Trimming pared 1 base from V and 2 bases from J, leaving 9 bases between. CDR3 size: 13 residues. This chain's CDR3 is CAWSGGAAYEQYF. The CDR3 DNA reads TGTGCCTGGAGTGGGGGGGCTGCCTACGAGCAGTACTTC.

This clone is termed medium-sized. The chain couples TRBV9 to TRBJ2-1, with TRBD1 as a possible D gene (5 bases). With 4 bases removed from V and 12 bases from J, the gap between germline ends came to 14 bases. Germline-derived CDR1 and CDR2 are SGDLS and YYNGEE. The CDR3 consists of 12 residues. The CDR3, as DNA: TGTGCCAGCAGCCAACTGGGGCTTGGGCAGTTCTTC. Protein sequence: CASSQLGLGQFF.

The V and J genes are TRBV18 and TRBJ2-1; 10 bases are a match to TRBD2. The CDR3 consists of 21 residues. Germline trimming cut 5 bases from V and 3 bases from J; bases unmatched to any gene: 22. Germline CDR1 reads KGHSH; CDR2 reads LQKENI. The CDR3 protein is CASSFLSVRLAGSDRYNEQFF. Written as DNA, the CDR3 is TGTGCCAGCTCATTTCTGTCGGTTAGACTAGCGGGTTCGGACCGCTACAATGAGCAGTTCTTC.

The chain recombines TRBV30 with TRBJ2-2; D is perhaps TRBD1 (5 bases). Germline CDR1 and CDR2: GTSNPN and SVGIG (reference sequence). V was cut by 0 bases and J by 10 bases, with 30 bases left in between. The CDR3 runs to 19 residues. The CDR3 here is CAWSVQAFRSWGAGQELFF. The CDR3 region has the DNA TGTGCCTGGAGTGTACAGGCCTTCCGGAGCTGGGGTGCAGGCCAGGAGCTGTTTTTT.

The chain links TRBV11-3 to TRBJ2-2; D may be TRBD1 (6 bases). V gave up 5 bases and J gave up 1 base, with 14 bases separating them. This CDR3 has 16 amino acids. CDR1 SGHNT and CDR2 YENEEA come from the germline V gene. This CDR3 is CASSTNRVGNTGELFF. CDR3 nucleotide sequence: TGTGCCAGCAGCACCAACAGGGTAGGGAACACCGGGGAGCTGTTTTTT.

By frequency in the sample, this clone is large. V gene TRBV9 combines with J gene TRBJ2-7; 7 bases are shared with TRBD1. Germline lookup yields CDR1 SGDLS and CDR2 YYNGEE. The trim removed 0 bases at V and 0 bases at J, leaving 9 bases unmatched. This CDR3 spans 17 amino acids. In nucleotides, the CDR3 is TGTGCCAGCAGCGTAGCACCATCACAGGGGACCTCCTACGAGCAGTACTTC. As protein: CASSVAPSQGTSYEQYF. Drawing the rest from reference TRBV9 and TRBJ2-7, the complete variable domain is DSGVTQTPKHLITATGQRVTLRCSPRSGDLSVYWYQQSLDQGLQFLIQYYNGEERAKGNILERFSAQQFPDLHSELNLSSLELGDSALYFCASSVAPSQGTSYEQYFGPGTRLTVT.